This passage covers 19 T cell receptor beta chains from one sample sequenced in a study of T cell responses to AZD1222 COVID-19 vaccine. Sequencing used immunoSEQ multiplex PCR; TCRdb keeps in-frame clones, though not all of them. The table has over 110,000 clones, about 90% seen once; the top ten hold 9% to 9.5%. Here the sequenced sample was peripheral blood, taken 28 days after the second AZD1222 dose. Receptor source: an adult who received the AZD1222 COVID-19 vaccine.

This chain connects TRBV6-5 to TRBJ2-5, with 9 bases identical to TRBD1. This CDR3 spans 13 amino acids. Germline CDR1 and CDR2: MNHEY and SVGAGI. The ends lost 4 bases at V and 8 bases at J; junction bases unmatched: 5. The CDR3 nucleotides are TGTGCCAGCAGTTCGGGACAGGGTAGAACCCAGTACTTC. This gives the protein CASSSGQGRTQYF.

The chain joins TRBV5-1 to TRBJ2-7, with 7 bases aligning to TRBD1. J gave up 1 base and V 7 bases, and 8 bases lay outside the gene matches. Germline CDR1 SGHRS, CDR2 YFSETQ. CDR3 length: 14 amino acids. CDR3 bases: TGCGCCAGCCGCCGGGACAGTGTTTCCTACGAGCAGTACTTC. Protein: CASRRDSVSYEQYF. Using reference TRBV5-1 and TRBJ2-7 for the parts outside the CDR3, the full variable domain is KAGVTQTPRYLIKTRGQQVTLSCSPISGHRSVSWYQQTPGQGLQFLFEYFSETQRNKGNFPGRFSGRQFSNSRSEMNVSTLELGDSALYLCASRRDSVSYEQYFGPGTRLTVT.

The V call is TRBV10-3, the J call TRBJ1-2, with 8 nucleotides matching TRBD1. The CDR3 is 14 residues long. With V trimmed by 3 bases and J by 2 bases, 2 bases remained unmatched. Germline V gene lookup returns CDR1 ENHRY and CDR2 SYGVKD. The CDR3 coding sequence is TGTGCCATCAGTGAAAGACAGGGGAACTATGGCTACACCTTC. Residues: CAISERQGNYGYTF.

CDR3 DNA sequence: TGTGCCAGCAGCCAAGGGGGGGCAGGGCCTGGACGGCAAAAACTGTTTTTT. Translating it yields CASSQGGAGPGRQKLFF. The rearrangement uses TRBV7-2 and TRBJ1-4; tentative D call: TRBD1 (6 bases). The V end lost 5 bases, the J end lost 9 bases, and 25 bases lay between the germline ends. Germline loops: CDR1 SGHTA, CDR2 FQGNSA. The CDR3 consists of 17 residues.

The chain couples TRBV7-9 to TRBJ1-2; D may be TRBD1 (6 bases). V lost 7 bases to trimming and J lost 6 bases, with 15 bases between them. Per the germline V gene, CDR1 is SEHNR and CDR2 is FQNEAQ (reference sequence). The CDR3 extends over 13 amino acids. CDR3 sequence (DNA): TGTGCCAGCACCGTAAGGGGGGAGAATGGCTACACCTTC. This gives the protein CASTVRGENGYTF.

The chain combines TRBV6-5 with TRBJ2-6; no clear D gene. The V gene lost 8 bases and the J gene lost 0 bases, with 8 bases spanning the gap. Germline values: CDR1 MNHEY, CDR2 SVGAGI. This CDR3 is built from 14 residues. CDR3 DNA: TGTGCCAGCTCCCTGAACTCTGGGGCCAACGTCCTGACTTTC. Translating it yields CASSLNSGANVLTF.

DNA of the CDR3: TGTGCCAGCAGTTTGAAGGGAGCGAACACCGGGGAGCTGTTTTTT. This translates into CASSLKGANTGELFF. The chain links TRBV27 to TRBJ2-2, with D possibly matching TRBD2 (5 bases). Between the trimmed V and J ends, which lost 3 bases and 0 bases, there was a span of 8 bases. The length of the CDR3 is 15 residues. CDR1 and CDR2 (germline): MNHEY, SMNVEV (reference sequence).

The chain recombines TRBV5-1 with TRBJ1-2, with a possible D match to TRBD1 (6 bases). The V gene's germline CDR1 is SGHRS and CDR2 YFSETQ. The CDR3 contains 18 residues. Deletions cut 0 bases from V and 8 bases from J, with 26 bases between. DNA of the CDR3: TGCGCCAGCAGCTTGGCCAGGCAGACAGGTCGAAGACAGAGGGGCTACACCTTC. This sequence encodes CASSLARQTGRRQRGYTF. The complete variable domain, with remaining parts taken from reference TRBV5-1 and TRBJ1-2, reads KAGVTQTPRYLIKTRGQQVTLSCSPISGHRSVSWYQQTPGQGLQFLFEYFSETQRNKGNFPGRFSGRQFSNSRSEMNVSTLELGDSALYLCASSLARQTGRRQRGYTFGSGTRLTVV.

The chain recombines TRBV30 with TRBJ1-1; no firm D call. Trimming shortened V by 1 base and J by 2 bases, and 8 bases separated the two germline ends. The CDR3 has 13 residues. Germline V gives CDR1 GTSNPN, CDR2 SVGIG (reference sequence). The CDR3 region has the DNA TGTGCCTGGAGTGGACTCATAAACACTGAAGCTTTCTTT. Translation gives CAWSGLINTEAFF.

The rearrangement joins TRBV6-5 to TRBJ1-1; D unresolved. CDR1 and CDR2 (germline): MNHEY, SVGAGI. The CDR3 runs to 12 residues. The V end lost 6 bases, the J end lost 11 bases, and 16 bases lay between the germline ends. The CDR3 is CASRPPERRAFF. In DNA form, the CDR3 reads TGTGCCAGCAGACCCCCAGAGAGGAGGGCTTTCTTT.

The rearrangement uses TRBV27 and TRBJ1-4, with TRBD1 identical over 8 bases. The CDR3 loop spans 18 amino acids. V lost 6 bases and J lost 4; bases outside the gene matches: 16. CDR1 MNHEY and CDR2 SMNVEV come from the germline V gene (reference sequence). This CDR3 reads CASRRYRGTGGSNEKLFF. The CDR3 DNA sequence: TGTGCCAGCAGACGATATAGGGGAACAGGGGGTAGTAATGAAAAACTGTTTTTT.

The chain employs TRBV24-1 and TRBJ2-1; 7 nucleotides align to TRBD2. This CDR3 is built from 17 residues. Trimming removed 5 bases from V and 8 bases from J; junction bases left unmatched: 17. In germline, CDR1 is KGHDR, CDR2 SFDVKD. CDR3 nucleotides: TGTGCCACCAGTGCCTCACCCCCTGGCGGGAGTTTAGATGAGCAGTTCTTC. Its protein product is CATSASPPGGSLDEQFF.

In DNA form, the CDR3 reads TGTGCCAGCAGCCAACGAAGGGACAGCAATTACGATGGCTACACCTTC. It encodes CASSQRRDSNYDGYTF. The chain recombines TRBV7-8 with TRBJ1-2, with 7 bases fitting TRBD1. The trim removed 5 bases at V and 6 bases at J, leaving 15 bases unmatched. The CDR3 runs 16 residues. Germline V gene lookup returns CDR1 SGHVS and CDR2 FQNEAQ.

The chain uses TRBV7-9 and TRBJ1-2, with D possibly being TRBD1 (5 bases). This CDR3 contains 15 residues. The germline gives CDR1 SEHNR, CDR2 FQNEAQ (reference sequence). Trimming cost V 6 bases and J 3 bases, with 17 bases left between them. The DNA for the CDR3 is TGTGCCAGCAGAAGCACCTTGAGGGGCGACTATGGCTACACCTTC. It encodes CASRSTLRGDYGYTF. The full variable domain, its missing parts supplied by reference TRBV7-9 and TRBJ1-2, is DTGVSQNPRHKITKRGQNVTFRCDPISEHNRLYWYRQTLGQGPEFLTYFQNEAQLEKSRLLSDRFSAERPKGSFSTLEIQRTEQGDSAMYLCASRSTLRGDYGYTFGSGTRLTVV.

The gene calls are TRBV15 and TRBJ2-1; 9 bases fit TRBD2. The CDR3 length is 15 residues. The V gene end was trimmed by 0 bases and the J gene end by 8 bases; junction bases not matched to a gene: 5. Germline V gene lookup returns CDR1 LNHNV and CDR2 YYDKDF (reference sequence). The CDR3 DNA follows: TGTGCCACCAGCAGAGATCGGGCTAGCGGGGATGAGCAGTTCTTC. Protein: CATSRDRASGDEQFF.

The chain has TRBV7-8 and TRBJ2-5, with D tentatively TRBD2 (6 bases). The CDR3 extends over 15 amino acids. V shed 2 bases and J shed 3 bases, with 13 bases lying between them. From germline, CDR1 is SGHVS and CDR2 FQNEAQ. CDR3 amino acids: CASSLIPGGEETQYF. The CDR3 nucleotides read TGTGCCAGCAGCTTAATCCCCGGAGGGGAAGAGACCCAGTACTTC.

The sample holds one count of this clone. The sample has other DNA sequences that encode this CDR3 too. The chain uses TRBV5-4 and TRBJ1-1, with D maybe TRBD1 (6 bases). The CDR3 length is 15 residues. CDR1 is SGHNT, CDR2 YYREEE, per germline (reference sequence). V lost 0 bases, J lost 1 base, and 10 bases lay in between. DNA of the CDR3: TGTGCCAGCAGCTTGGTAGGACAGAGGAACACTGAAGCTTTCTTT. It is translated as CASSLVGQRNTEAFF.

This chain connects TRBV5-1 to TRBJ1-3; D not certain. Trimming removed 0 bases from V and 4 bases from J, with 8 bases in between. The CDR3 runs 14 residues. Germline CDR1 is SGHRS and CDR2 is YFSETQ. CDR3 in amino acids: CASSLGNGGNTIYF. CDR3 sequence (DNA): TGCGCCAGCAGCTTGGGGAATGGAGGAAACACCATATATTTT.

The gene calls are TRBV3-1 (or the pseudogene TRBV3-2) and TRBJ2-7; 14 bases are a match to TRBD2. CDR3 length: 16 residues. The V and J ends lost 4 bases and 0 bases, in that order; junction bases with no gene match: 2. Germline V CDR1 and CDR2: LGHDT, YNNKEL (reference sequence). CDR3 in DNA: TGTGCCAGCAGCCGAGGGACTAGCGGGAGCTCCTACGAGCAGTACTTC. It translates to CASSRGTSGSSYEQYF.